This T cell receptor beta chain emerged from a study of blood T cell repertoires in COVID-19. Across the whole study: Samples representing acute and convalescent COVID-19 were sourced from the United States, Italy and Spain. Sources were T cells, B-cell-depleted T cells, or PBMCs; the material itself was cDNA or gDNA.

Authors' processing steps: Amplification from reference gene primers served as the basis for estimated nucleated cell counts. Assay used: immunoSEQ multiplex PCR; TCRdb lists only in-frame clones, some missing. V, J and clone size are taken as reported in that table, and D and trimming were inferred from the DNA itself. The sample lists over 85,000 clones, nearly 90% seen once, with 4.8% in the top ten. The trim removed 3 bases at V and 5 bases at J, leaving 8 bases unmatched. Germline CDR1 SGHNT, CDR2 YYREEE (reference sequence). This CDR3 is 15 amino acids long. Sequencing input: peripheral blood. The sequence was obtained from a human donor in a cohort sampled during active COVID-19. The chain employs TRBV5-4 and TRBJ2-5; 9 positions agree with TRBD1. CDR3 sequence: CASSSPGTGQETQYF. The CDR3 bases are TGTGCCAGCAGCTCCCCCGGGACAGGGCAGGAGACCCAGTACTTC.